This T cell receptor beta chain was found in a study of T cells in Graves' hyperthyroidism and ophthalmopathy. Study-wide background: At initial diagnosis, before any treatment had begun, peripheral blood was obtained. Whole-study findings and limits: In the analysis, a 13 V-J model separated ophthalmopathy from stable hyperthyroidism.

This CDR3 comprises 15 residues. V gave up 0 bases and J gave up 5 bases, with 16 bases separating them. Germline V gives CDR1 DFQATT, CDR2 SNEGSKA (reference sequence). Uncontrolled infection, other autoimmune disease, pregnancy or lactation excluded patients. The study based diagnoses on clinical symptoms, serum thyroxine and TRAb, thyroid ultrasound and orbital computed tomography. Amplified TCR beta CDR3 regions derived from RNA transcripts. TCR CDR3 regions were first amplified by RT-PCR with HTBI primers. TCRdb re-called the multiplex PCR reads with MiXCR, one entry per CDR3 protein. The sample includes about 130,000 distinct CDR3 sequences, approximately 20% seen only once; the top ten take over 60%. Details on this clonotype: The antigen remains unidentified.

The chain uses TRBV20-1 and TRBJ1-2, with D unresolved. This receptor was identified in a woman in her forties or fifties with Graves' hyperthyroidism that later progressed to Graves' ophthalmopathy. Sequencing was done on a sample of blood. The CDR3 here is CSAREDGRIHYGYTF. CDR3 DNA sequence: TGCAGTGCTAGAGAGGACGGACGGATCCATTATGGCTACACCTTC.